One and the same sample provided the 22 T cell receptor beta chains below, sequenced in a study of human T cells and chemical hapten exposure. TCRdb re-called the RACE reads through MiXCR, storing one row per CDR3 protein. The sample lists roughly 86,000 distinct CDR3 sequences, over 9.5% occurring once. Time point: patch test 1, 2 weeks after DPC sensitization. Treatment defined: therapeutic diphenylcyclopropenone sensitization with weekly scalp DPC. Sequencing was performed on whole blood, taken in connection with sensitization to the hapten diphenylcyclopropenone (DPC). The receptor set was obtained from a man aged 40-55 years with alopecia areata. Some clones in this sample may be carry-over from other donors' samples.

This clonotype was seen only a few times. V and J are TRBV10-3 and TRBJ1-4; TRBD1 might be the D (6 bases). Between the trimmed V and J ends, which lost 2 bases and 5 bases, there was a span of 12 bases. Germline CDR1 reads ENHRY; CDR2 reads SYGVKD. This CDR3 is 15 amino acids long. CDR3 in DNA: TGTGCCATCAGTGAGCGTCCAGGGGAAAATGAAAAACTGTTTTTT. Translated: CAISERPGENEKLFF.

This clonotype was seen many times. V is TRBV7-2 and J is TRBJ1-1, with 9 bases aligning to TRBD1. The J segment lost 3 bases and the V segment lost 5 bases, leaving 7 bases of the junction unmatched. The germline CDR1 and CDR2 sequences are SGHTA and FQGNSA. The CDR3 has 15 residues. The CDR3 DNA sequence: TGTGCCAGCAGCCCTACCGGACAGGGGCACACTGAAGCTTTCTTT. This encodes CASSPTGQGHTEAFF. Looking up the rest from reference TRBV7-2 and TRBJ1-1 gives the full variable domain: GAGVSQSPSNKVTEKGKDVELRCDPISGHTALYWYRQSLGQGLEFLIYFQGNSAPDKSGLPSDRFSAERTGGSVSTLTIQRTQQEDSAVYLCASSPTGQGHTEAFFGQGTRLTVV.

Here the CDR3 reads CASSKADLAAYEQYV. The CDR3 bases are TGTGCCAGCAGCAAAGCCGACCTTGCAGCCTACGAGCAGTACGTC. The rearrangement joins TRBV21-1 to TRBJ2-7. TRBV21-1 is a pseudogene segment. The CDR3 has 15 amino acids.

This clonotype was seen many times. The chain carries TRBV25-1 and TRBJ1-4; tentative D call: TRBD1 (6 bases). Looked up from germline, CDR1 is MGHDK and CDR2 is SYGVNS. Trimming cost V 8 bases and J 7 bases, with 17 bases left between them. This CDR3 is built from 14 residues. The CDR3 DNA follows: TGTGCCAGCGGAGAGAGGGGGGGGGGTGAAAAACTGTTTTTT. Its translation is CASGERGGGEKLFF.

This clonotype was counted between two and nine times. This sequence joins TRBV11-1 and TRBJ2-5; 7 bases match TRBD1. CDR3 size: 14 residues. Looked up from germline, CDR1 is SGHAT and CDR2 is FQDESV (reference sequence). Trimming removed 3 bases from V and 1 base from J; junction bases left unmatched: 2. This CDR3 is CASSFPGGQETQYF. The CDR3 DNA is TGTGCCAGCAGCTTCCCAGGGGGCCAAGAGACCCAGTACTTC.

The table lists this clonotype with many counts. The chain uses TRBV11-1 and TRBJ1-6, with D uncertain. Germline lookup yields CDR1 SGHAT and CDR2 FQDESV (reference sequence). V shed 5 bases and J shed 5 bases, with 16 bases lying between them. The CDR3 contains 16 residues. The CDR3 is CASSPVFPPDNSPLHF. In nucleotides, the CDR3 is TGTGCCAGCAGCCCCGTCTTTCCACCGGATAATTCACCCCTCCACTTT.

Only a few counts were recorded for this clonotype. CDR3 nucleotides: TGTGCCAGTAGTATCCCGGGACAACTAGTTGAGCAGTTCTTC. Its translation: CASSIPGQLVEQFF. This chain links TRBV19 with TRBJ2-1; possibly TRBD1 for D (6 bases). There are 14 residues in the CDR3. The germline V gene encodes CDR1 LNHDA and CDR2 SQIVND (reference sequence). Trimming stripped 3 bases from V and 9 bases from J, with 15 bases between.

This clonotype appeared a few times. One junction end disagrees with the germline gene, perhaps due to a read error. This chain uses TRBV6-2 or TRBV6-3 with TRBJ2-2; the D is unclear. The CDR3 has 12 amino acids. Germline V gene lookup returns CDR1 MNHEY and CDR2 SVGEGT. The CDR3: CASSYNSGELFF. CDR3 nucleotides: TGTGCCAGCAGTTATAACAGCGGGGAGCTGTTTTTT.

This clonotype appeared a few times. This rearrangement joins TRBV28 to TRBJ2-1, with TRBD2 matching over 7 bases. Trimming took 2 bases from V and 10 from J; bases not matched to a gene: 2. The CDR3 runs 12 residues. The germline CDR1 and CDR2 sequences are MDHEN and SYDVKM. DNA for the CDR3: TGTGCCAGCAGTTTACTAGCGGTGGAGCAGTTCTTC. Translated, it gives CASSLLAVEQFF. The variable domain in full, with the rest retrieved from reference TRBV28 and TRBJ2-1, is DVKVTQSSRYLVKRTGEKVFLECVQDMDHENMFWYRQDPGLGLRLIYFSYDVKMKEKGDIPEGYSVSREKKERFSLILESASTNQTSMYLCASSLLAVEQFFGPGTRLTVL.

For this clonotype: At one end, the junction sequence differs from germline, possibly due to a read error. The rearrangement links TRBV20-1 to TRBJ2-7, with D tentatively TRBD2 (7 bases). From germline, CDR1 is DFQATT and CDR2 SNEGSKA (reference sequence). The CDR3 length is 14 residues. The CDR3 sequence: CSARDRGGSYEQNF. The CDR3 nucleotides are TGCAGTGCTAGAGATAGGGGGGGTTCCTACGAGCAGAACTTC.

In its sample, this clonotype was seen a few times. The chain couples TRBV5-5 to TRBJ2-5; 9 bases are a match to TRBD1. This CDR3 contains 15 residues. The germline V gene has CDR1 SGHKS and CDR2 YYEKEE (reference sequence). V lost 3 bases and J lost 2; bases outside the gene matches: 5. CDR3 coding DNA: TGTGCCAGCAGCTCCGACAGGGGGTGGCAAGAGACCCAGTACTTC. It is translated as CASSSDRGWQETQYF.

The rearrangement links TRBV21-1 to TRBJ2-7; TRBD1 is taken as the D call from the table, unchecked against the DNA. TRBV21-1 is a pseudogene locus. The CDR3 contains 14 residues. The CDR3 loop reads CASPDRSVVGEQYV. In nucleotides, the CDR3 is TGTGCCAGCCCGGACAGATCTGTTGTCGGCGAGCAGTACGTC.

The V gene is TRBV19, the J gene TRBJ2-1, with D unclear. The germline CDR1 and CDR2 sequences are LNHDA and SQIVND (reference sequence). This CDR3 contains 15 residues. The V gene lost 1 base and the J gene lost 8 bases, with 15 bases spanning the gap. The CDR3 DNA reads TGTGCCAGTAGTATAGGTAGAGCAGGTACGGATGAGCAGTTCTTC. It is translated as CASSIGRAGTDEQFF.

This sequence joins TRBV2 and TRBJ1-4; 10 bases are a match to TRBD1. Germline CDR1 SNHLY, CDR2 FYNNEI. The CDR3 has 15 residues. V shed 9 bases, J shed 5 bases, and the junction held 9 bases outside the gene matches. The DNA of the CDR3 is TGTGCCAGTTCCGGGACAGGGGTCAAGAATGAAAAACTGTTTTTT. It specifies CASSGTGVKNEKLFF.

This clonotype was seen a few times. The junction departs from the called germline gene at one end, perhaps through a read error. The rearrangement uses TRBV18 and TRBJ2-1, with TRBD2 identical over 9 bases. CDR3 length: 16 residues. Germline loops: CDR1 KGHSH, CDR2 LQKENI. CDR3 sequence reads: CASSPLAGISHNEQFF. The CDR3 region has the DNA TGTGCCAGCTCACCTCTAGCGGGGATCTCCCACAATGAGCAGTTCTTC.

This clonotype was recorded at least ten times. This chain uses TRBV10-2 with TRBJ2-5; 10 bases match TRBD2. Per the germline V gene, CDR1 is WSHSY and CDR2 is SAAADI. The CDR3 length is 17 residues. With V trimmed by 3 bases and J by 4 bases, 11 bases remained unmatched. CDR3 nucleotide sequence: TGCGCCAGCAGTGACGTCGGCCTAGCGGGAGTTCGAGAGACCCAGTACTTC. This translates into CASSDVGLAGVRETQYF.

The table lists this clonotype with many counts. The rearrangement uses TRBV12-3 or TRBV12-4 and TRBJ1-1; TRBD1 agrees at 7 bases. The V gene end was trimmed by 6 bases and the J gene end by 0 bases; junction bases not matched to a gene: 4. The CDR3 contains 14 residues. The CDR3: CASRMTGLNTEAFF. The CDR3 DNA reads TGTGCCAGCAGAATGACAGGGCTGAACACTGAAGCTTTCTTT.

The table lists this clonotype with a few counts. V usage is TRBV20-1 and J usage is TRBJ1-5, with D possibly being TRBD1 (6 bases). The germline V and J ends were trimmed by 0 bases and 2 bases, with 11 bases remaining between them. Germline V gene lookup returns CDR1 DFQATT and CDR2 SNEGSKA (reference sequence). The CDR3 consists of 15 residues. CDR3: CSARDPKGGNQPQHF. The CDR3 DNA reads TGCAGTGCTAGAGATCCTAAGGGGGGCAATCAGCCCCAGCATTTT.

The chain joins TRBV4-3 to TRBJ2-1; tentative D call: TRBD2 (6 bases). The germline CDR1 and CDR2 sequences are LGHNA and YSLEER. Trimming took off 3 bases at V and 2 bases at J, with 17 bases between the two ends. CDR3 length: 17 residues. The chain's CDR3 is CASSHWPREPPYNEQFF. The CDR3 DNA is TGCGCCAGCAGCCATTGGCCACGGGAGCCCCCCTACAATGAGCAGTTCTTC.

This clonotype was seen repeatedly, ten times or more. This chain uses TRBV6-5 with TRBJ1-1; 10 nucleotides line up with TRBD1. The J segment lost 0 bases and the V segment lost 1 base, leaving 2 bases of the junction unmatched. The CDR3 spans 16 residues. The germline V gene encodes CDR1 MNHEY and CDR2 SVGAGI. The CDR3 here is CASSYLTGGMNTEAFF. The CDR3, as DNA: TGTGCCAGCAGTTACTTGACAGGGGGCATGAACACTGAAGCTTTCTTT.

This clonotype turned up a few times. This chain links TRBV29-1 with TRBJ1-5; the D gene is possibly TRBD1 (6 bases). Germline-derived CDR1 and CDR2 are SQVTM and ANQGSEA. Trimming cost V 6 bases and J 4 bases, with 10 bases left between them. The length of the CDR3 is 12 residues. The CDR3 protein is CSVLQGNQPQHF. In DNA form, the CDR3 reads TGCAGCGTCTTACAGGGTAATCAGCCCCAGCATTTT.

In this sample, this clonotype turned up many times. This chain uses TRBV20-1 with TRBJ1-1; D is unresolved. Germline CDR1 and CDR2: DFQATT and SNEGSKA (reference sequence). The CDR3 spans 14 residues. Trimming cost V 3 bases and J 6 bases, with 17 bases left between them. The CDR3 DNA sequence: TGCAGTGCTAGTAGGGCGGAATTAGCGGCTGAAGCTTTCTTT. It specifies CSASRAELAAEAFF.